The clone carrying this TCR beta chain was recorded many times. Its antigen is undetermined. RNA transcripts yielded amplified TCR beta CDR3 regions. First-round RT-PCR of the TCR CDR3 relied on the HTBI primer set. Each CDR3 protein gets one entry after TCRdb re-called the multiplex PCR reads with MiXCR. The sample yields 300,000 to 450,000 distinct CDR3 sequences, 15% to 20% seen once. The V gene's germline CDR1 is SEHNR and CDR2 FQNEAQ (reference sequence). V lost 2 bases, J lost 4 bases, and 7 bases stayed unmatched. This CDR3 has 15 amino acids. The data derive from a study of T cells in Graves' hyperthyroidism and ophthalmopathy. Study-wide results and limits: Separation of ophthalmopathy from stable hyperthyroidism was achieved by a 13 V-J model.

Uncontrolled infection, other autoimmune disease, pregnancy or lactation led to exclusion. Diagnoses used clinical symptoms, serum thyroxine and TRAb, thyroid ultrasound and orbital computed tomography. PBMCs were derived from roughly 10 ml fresh peripheral blood. This sequence was found in a woman in her thirties or forties with Graves' ophthalmopathy. The rearrangement uses TRBV7-9 and TRBJ2-5, with 7 positions matching TRBD2. The sequenced sample consisted of blood. The chain's CDR3 is CASSLPPGRGETQYF. CDR3 DNA: TGTGCCAGCAGCTTACCCCCTGGGAGGGGAGAGACCCAGTACTTC.